Listed here are 18 T cell receptor delta chains from one sample, sequenced in a study of γδ T cells in repeated Plasmodium falciparum infection. Bulk repertoires came from Vgamma9/Vdelta2+ or Vdelta2-negative gammadelta T cells flow-sorted from PBMC. TCRdb reanalysed the multiplex PCR reads with CATT. Found here are 45,000 to 60,000 delta-chain clones, around 2% of them singletons; the top ten hold approximately 24%. The sample was gamma-delta T cells from blood. Source of these receptors: a pool of human donors (malaria-infected and uninfected, not separated).

This clone was recorded at least ten times. The protein that TCRdb holds for this DNA derives from a much larger clone and differs from the translated DNA at residue 13, which likely indicates a read error; the protein shown here is translated from the DNA. The V gene is TRDV1, the J gene TRDJ1, with 7 bases identical to TRDD2. The J gene was missing in TCRdb and was found by matching the end of the DNA to germline. CDR1 is TSWWSYY, CDR2 QGS, per germline. This CDR3 spans 19 amino acids. Germline trimming cut 5 bases from V and 6 bases from J; bases unmatched to any gene: 24. The CDR3 loop is CALGKAIFLLGWRWNKLIF. The CDR3 DNA reads TGTGCTCTTGGGAAGGCCATATTCCTACTCGGCTGGAGATGGAATAAACTCATCTTT.

A remark on this clone: TCRdb has a much larger clone's protein, which differs at residue 11 from the translation of this DNA, likely because of a read error; what is shown is the protein translated from the DNA. The V and J genes are TRDV1 and TRDJ1, with TRDD3 identical over 10 bases. No J segment appears in TCRdb, so it was assigned here by matching the sequence to germline. Unmatched junction bases numbered 23, after V lost 4 bases and J lost 0 bases. Germline values: CDR1 TSWWSYY, CDR2 QGS. This CDR3 spans 22 amino acids. CDR3 in DNA: TGTGCTCTTGGGGCCCTCCTTATCCCCTTGCGGGGGATACGAGGGTACACCGATAAACTCATCTTT. It codes for CALGALLIPLRGIRGYTDKLIF.

This clone was counted ten times or more. V and J are TRDV2 and TRDJ1, with 12 bases lining up with TRDD3. Germline CDR1 and CDR2: GEAIGNYY and EKD. The CDR3 covers 20 residues. Trimming took 0 bases from V and 1 from J; bases not matched to a gene: 14. CDR3 sequence reads: CACDTVPVLGDTPFTDKLIF. The CDR3 DNA follows: TGTGCCTGTGACACCGTTCCTGTACTGGGGGATACCCCCTTCACCGATAAACTCATCTTT.

This clone was observed a few times. TCRdb assigns this DNA the protein of a much larger clone, which departs from its translation at residue 7; this likely reflects a read error, and the protein shown comes from translating the DNA. The chain has TRDV1 and TRDJ1; D is undetermined. CDR3 size: 13 residues. V lost 4 bases and J 0 bases, leaving 6 bases between the germline ends. Germline-derived CDR1 and CDR2 are TSWWSYY and QGS. CDR3: CALGGYDTDKLIF. The CDR3 region has the DNA TGTGCTCTTGGGGGTTATGACACCGATAAACTCATCTTT.

The sample holds a few counts of this clone. Since a far larger clone is one base different, this is likely a read error. Different DNA sequences within this sample yield the same CDR3. The rearrangement links TRAV38-2/DV8 to TRDJ1; the match to TRDD3 covers 7 bases. TCRdb offers no J gene call, so here the DNA was matched to germline to obtain one. The CDR3 covers 23 residues. CDR1 and CDR2 (germline): TSESDYY, QEAYKQQN. J was trimmed by 2 bases and V by 2 bases; bases with no gene match: 30. The CDR3 sequence is CAYRSYFLRMSGGPRKRTDKLIF. Written as DNA, the CDR3 is TGTGCTTATAGGAGTTACTTCTTACGGATGAGTGGGGGACCCCGTAAGAGAACCGATAAACTCATCTTT.

There are many counts of this clone. Since a far larger clone is one base different, this is likely a read error. Other DNA sequences of this sample code for an identical CDR3. The chain combines TRDV2 with TRDJ1, with D hard to call. Because TCRdb records no J gene, it was assigned here through a match of the DNA to germline. This CDR3 spans 15 amino acids. The germline CDR1 and CDR2 sequences are GEAIGNYY and EKD. CDR3 nucleotides: TGTGCCTGTGACACCGTCCAGCGTAACACCGACAAACTCATCTTT. Translated, it gives CACDTVQRNTDKLIF.

The table lists this clone with many counts. This chain connects TRDV2 to TRDJ1; 8 nucleotides agree with TRDD3. TCRdb records no J gene; here it was assigned by comparing the DNA to germline. Germline V gives CDR1 GEAIGNYY, CDR2 EKD. V was pared by 0 bases and J by 4 bases, with 6 bases of the junction left unmatched. The CDR3 spans 15 residues. Here the CDR3 reads CACDTAGIPDDKLIF. In nucleotides, the CDR3 is TGTGCCTGTGACACCGCGGGGATACCGGACGATAAACTCATCTTT.

In regard to this clone: TCRdb attributes to this sequence the protein of a much larger clone, which differs from the DNA translation at residue 13; a read error is likely, and the protein displayed is translated from the DNA. The V and J genes are TRDV1 and TRDJ1; D tentatively fits TRDD2 or TRDD3 (8 bases each). Germline V gene lookup returns CDR1 TSWWSYY and CDR2 QGS. The CDR3 has 21 residues. V was shortened by 6 bases and J by 0 bases, with 32 bases between the two germline ends. CDR3 region: CALGFLPLSYWGFRYTDKLIF. In nucleotides, the CDR3 is TGTGCTCTTGGCTTCCTACCCCTGTCGTACTGGGGGTTCCGATACACCGATAAACTCATCTTT.

This clone was recorded a few times. TCRdb assigns this DNA the protein of a much larger clone, which departs from its translation at residue 6; this likely reflects a read error, and the protein shown comes from translating the DNA. This chain joins TRDV1 and TRDJ1, with 8 bases aligning to TRDD3. TCRdb gives no J gene; it was assigned here by matching the DNA to germline. Looked up from germline, CDR1 is TSWWSYY and CDR2 is QGS. The V segment lost 3 bases and the J segment 5 bases; nucleotides outside the gene matches: 14. The CDR3 has 17 residues. The CDR3 loop is CALGERPWVLGVDKLIF. The CDR3 nucleotides read TGTGCTCTTGGGGAGAGGCCATGGGTACTGGGGGTGGATAAACTCATCTTT.

This clone was recorded many times. One base separates it from a far larger clone, so it is likely a read error. Different DNA sequences within this sample yield the same CDR3. V gene TRDV1 combines with J gene TRDJ1; 12 positions match TRDD3. With V trimmed by 0 bases and J by 0 bases, 17 bases remained unmatched. The CDR3 spans 22 residues. The germline V gene encodes CDR1 TSWWSYY and CDR2 QGS. The CDR3 region is CALGELCPHLLGDTIYTDKLIF. The CDR3 nucleotides are TGTGCTCTTGGGGAACTCTGCCCCCATCTACTGGGGGATACCATATACACCGATAAACTCATCTTT.

Judged by abundance, this clone is medium-sized (0.01 to 0.1%). The sample carries other DNA sequences with the same CDR3. The V call is TRDV1, the J call TRDJ1, with D perhaps TRDD3 (5 bases). CDR3 length equals 28 residues. Trimming took off 0 bases at V and 7 bases at J, with 54 bases between the two ends. In germline, CDR1 is TSWWSYY, CDR2 QGS. For the CDR3, the DNA is TGTGCTCTTGGGGAACTCTCTCACGAGGCCCCCGTCCCAGGACGCGTTTACTGGCCTCCCGGTGTATCGATTAAACTCATCTTT. Protein product: CALGELSHEAPVPGRVYWPPGVSIKLIF.

In the case of this clone: This DNA translates differently at residue 14 from the TCRdb protein, which is that of a much larger clone; a read error is likely, and the protein shown is the DNA's own translation. The J gene is TRDJ1, the V gene TRDV3; maybe TRDD2 (9 bases). Assignment of the J gene here rests on matching the DNA to germline, because TCRdb gives none. Germline V gene data show CDR1 as TVYSNPD and CDR2 as GDNSRS (reference sequence). The germline V and J ends were trimmed by 0 bases and 0 bases, with 41 bases remaining between them. The CDR3 extends over 24 amino acids. DNA for the CDR3: TGTGCCTTTAGCTACCCTTCCTACTTAGGGGATGTACTGAGGGATACGCTGTACACCGATAAACTCATCTTT. This gives the protein CAFSYPSYLGDVLRDTLYTDKLIF.

J is TRDJ1 and V is TRDV1; D is uncertain. TCRdb records no J gene; here it was assigned by comparing the DNA to germline. The CDR3 is 16 residues long. The V end lost 4 bases, the J end lost 0 bases, and 15 bases lay between the germline ends. Per germline, CDR1 TSWWSYY and CDR2 QGS. The CDR3 DNA follows: TGTGCTCTTGGGGTATCTTATTCCACCTACACCGATAAACTCATCTTT. Translated, it gives CALGVSYSTYTDKLIF.

Details on this clone: TCRdb shows a much larger clone's protein in place of this DNA's translation, and the two differ at residue 8, likely through a read error; the protein shown is translated from the DNA. The CDR3 protein is CACDTIGEADKLIF. As DNA, the CDR3 is TGTGCCTGTGACACCATAGGGGAGGCCGATAAACTCATCTTT. The chain joins TRDV2 to TRDJ1; D may be TRDD3 (5 bases). TCRdb leaves out the J gene; it was filled in here by matching the DNA to germline. Germline-derived CDR1 and CDR2 are GEAIGNYY and EKD. The CDR3 sequence is 14 residues long. V was pared by 0 bases and J by 3 bases, with 10 bases between.

This clone showed up just a few times. This likely stems from a read error, as it lies one base from a far larger clone. Other DNA sequences in the sample encode the same CDR3. There is no J gene call, but TRDV1 is given as the V gene; TRDD3 was called by the table and not checked on the DNA. This CDR3 region has 21 residues. In germline, CDR1 is TSWWSYY, CDR2 QGS. CDR3 DNA sequence: TGTGCTCTTGGGGAACCTTTCCTACGTGGTTTGCTGCACCCTTACACCGATAAACTCATCTTC. It yields the protein CALGEPFLRGLLHPYTDKLIF.

As regards this clone: This DNA's translation and the protein TCRdb lists, from a much larger clone, do not match at residue 14, likely due to a read error; the protein shown is translated from the DNA. The chain has TRDV1 and TRDJ1; 10 positions agree with TRDD3. The CDR3 runs 20 residues. With 4 bases clipped from V and 1 base from J, the junction kept 18 bases outside the gene matches. In germline, CDR1 is TSWWSYY, CDR2 QGS. The CDR3 here is CALGGGFPYWGMTCTDKLIF. For the CDR3, the DNA is TGTGCTCTTGGGGGCGGCTTCCCGTACTGGGGGATGACGTGCACCGATAAACTCATCTTT.

This clone showed up just a few times. TCRdb has a much larger clone's protein, which differs at residue 20 from the translation of this DNA, likely because of a read error; what is shown is the protein translated from the DNA. No J gene was called, and the V gene is TRDV1. Germline V gives CDR1 TSWWSYY, CDR2 QGS. The CDR3 consists of 22 residues. The chain's CDR3 is CALLQRPFYFPPHPSSTDKPIF. CDR3 coding DNA: TGTGCTCTGCTTCAGCGGCCCTTTTATTTCCCCCCCCATCCCTCATCCACCGATAAACCCATCTTT.

Of note for this clone: It differs at one base from a far larger clone, so likely a read error. Different DNA sequences within this sample yield the same CDR3. The chain uses TRDV1 and TRDJ1; D is perhaps TRDD2 (6 bases). The CDR3 contains 17 residues. V was pared by 0 bases and J by 6 bases, with 20 bases between. Germline CDR1 reads TSWWSYY; CDR2 reads QGS. The CDR3, as DNA: TGTGCTCTTGGGGAACTGAAGGGGCTTCCTGCCCAACATAAACTCATCTTT. This sequence encodes CALGELKGLPAQHKLIF.